What follows is one T cell receptor beta chain and its context. Antigen: not known. Looked up from germline, CDR1 is LGHNA and CDR2 is YSLEER. This CDR3 spans 16 amino acids. The V gene lost 4 bases and the J gene lost 7 bases, with 22 bases spanning the gap. The data originate from a study of shared clonotypes between healthy human individuals. Produced via immunoSEQ multiplex PCR; TCRdb's table is partial and in-frame only. Seen here are a few million clones, around 93% observed once, and the top ten hold under 2%. Naive CD8 cells comprised CD45RO-negative, CCR7-positively selected cells, excluding terminally differentiated effector memory CD45RA+ cells. Study results and limitations: It was expected that sequencing depth would affect clonotype sharing among donors.

The rearrangement links TRBV4-3 to TRBJ1-1; D unclear. The sample taken for sequencing was naive CD8+ T cells from PBMCs. The TCR originated in a man aged 18 to 35 in good health. Some clones in this sample may be carry-over from other donors' samples. As DNA, the CDR3 is TGCGCCAGCAGCCGGTATCACACCAAGGGCGTTCATGAAGCTTTCTTT. Translating it yields CASSRYHTKGVHEAFF.